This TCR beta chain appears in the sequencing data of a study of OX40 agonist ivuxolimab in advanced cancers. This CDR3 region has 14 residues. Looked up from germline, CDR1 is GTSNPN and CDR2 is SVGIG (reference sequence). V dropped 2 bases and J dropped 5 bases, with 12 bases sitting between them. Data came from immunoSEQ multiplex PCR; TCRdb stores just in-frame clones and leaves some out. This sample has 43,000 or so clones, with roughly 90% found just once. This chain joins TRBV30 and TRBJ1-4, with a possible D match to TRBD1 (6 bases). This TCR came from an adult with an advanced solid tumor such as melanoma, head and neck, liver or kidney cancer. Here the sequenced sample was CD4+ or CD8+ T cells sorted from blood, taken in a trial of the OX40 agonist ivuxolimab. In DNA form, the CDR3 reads TGTGCCTGGAGTCCCTGGACAGAGAATGAAAAACTGTTTTTT. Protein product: CAWSPWTENEKLFF.